This T cell receptor beta chain was obtained from a study of vaccination effects on CD4 cells after COVID-19. Before sequencing took place, the ViraFEST assay used viral peptide pools to expand antigen-specific CD4+ T cells. The culture ran for roughly ten days before CD4+ T cells were isolated. Two doses of BNT162b2 or mRNA-1273 vaccine were administered to participants. In its sample, this clone was seen once. The antigen is undetermined. Germline V gene data show CDR1 as MDHEN and CDR2 as SYDVKM. The CDR3 is 12 amino acids. The V and J ends lost 10 bases and 5 bases respectively, with 12 bases between them. Using immunoSEQ multiplex PCR, the repertoire was profiled, and TCRdb retains in-frame clones only, with some absent. In the table there are around 24,000 clones, roughly 81% of which are singletons.

This sequence was found in a human donor who received a COVID-19 vaccine. Some clones in this sample may be carry-over from other donors' samples. The chain couples TRBV28 to TRBJ1-3; unclear D gene. Here the sequenced sample was CD4+ T cells from PBMCs cultured with SARS-CoV-2 spike peptides, taken after COVID-19 vaccination. The CDR3 coding sequence is TGTGCCACCCGGGTCGCCCGAAACACCATATATTTT. The encoded protein is CATRVARNTIYF.